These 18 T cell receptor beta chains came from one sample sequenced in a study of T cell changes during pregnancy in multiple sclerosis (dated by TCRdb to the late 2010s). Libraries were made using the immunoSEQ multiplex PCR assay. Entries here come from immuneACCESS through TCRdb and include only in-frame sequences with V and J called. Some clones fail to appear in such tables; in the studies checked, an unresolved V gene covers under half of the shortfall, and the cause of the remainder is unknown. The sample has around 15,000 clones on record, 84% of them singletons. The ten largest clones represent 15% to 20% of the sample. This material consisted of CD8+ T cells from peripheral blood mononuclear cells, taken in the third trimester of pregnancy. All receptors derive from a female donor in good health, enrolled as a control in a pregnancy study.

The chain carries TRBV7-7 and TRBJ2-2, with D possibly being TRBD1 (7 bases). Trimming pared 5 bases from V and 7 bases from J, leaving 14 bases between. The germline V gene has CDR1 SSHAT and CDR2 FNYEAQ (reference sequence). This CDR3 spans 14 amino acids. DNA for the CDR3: TGTGCCAGCAGCCCTCAGGGGGGCGGCGGGGAGCTGTTTTTT. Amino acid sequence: CASSPQGGGGELFF.

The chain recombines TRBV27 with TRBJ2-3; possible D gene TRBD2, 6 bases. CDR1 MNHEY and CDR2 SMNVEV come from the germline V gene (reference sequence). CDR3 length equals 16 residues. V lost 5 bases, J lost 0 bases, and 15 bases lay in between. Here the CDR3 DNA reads TGTGCCAGCAGTCGACTAGGCCGTTTGAGCACAGATACGCAGTATTTT. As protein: CASSRLGRLSTDTQYF.

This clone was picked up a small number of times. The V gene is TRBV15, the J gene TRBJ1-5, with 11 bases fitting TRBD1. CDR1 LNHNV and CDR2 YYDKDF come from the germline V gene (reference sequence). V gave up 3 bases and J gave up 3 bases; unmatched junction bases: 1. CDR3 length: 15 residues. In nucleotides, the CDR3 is TGTGCCACCAGCAGGGACAGGGGGCTCAATCAGCCCCAGCATTTT. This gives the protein CATSRDRGLNQPQHF.

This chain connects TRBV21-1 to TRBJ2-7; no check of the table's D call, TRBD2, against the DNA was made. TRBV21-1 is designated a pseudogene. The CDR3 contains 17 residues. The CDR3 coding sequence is TGTGCCAGCAGCAAAGGGAAAGGGAGAGGTCTTTACTACGAGCAGTACTTC. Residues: CASSKGKGRGLYYEQYF.

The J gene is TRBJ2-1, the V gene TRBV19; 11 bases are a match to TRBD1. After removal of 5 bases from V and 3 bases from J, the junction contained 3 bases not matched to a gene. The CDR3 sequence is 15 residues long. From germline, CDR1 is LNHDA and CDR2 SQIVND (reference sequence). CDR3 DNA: TGTGCCAGTAGTCGGGACAGGGGGTACTACAATGAGCAGTTCTTC. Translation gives CASSRDRGYYNEQFF.

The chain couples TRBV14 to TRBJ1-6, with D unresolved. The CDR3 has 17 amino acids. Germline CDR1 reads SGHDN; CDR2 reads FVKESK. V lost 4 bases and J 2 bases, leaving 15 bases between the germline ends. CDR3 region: CASSPYLGGTYNSPLHF. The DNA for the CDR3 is TGTGCCAGCAGCCCCTATTTAGGAGGAACCTATAATTCACCCCTCCACTTT.

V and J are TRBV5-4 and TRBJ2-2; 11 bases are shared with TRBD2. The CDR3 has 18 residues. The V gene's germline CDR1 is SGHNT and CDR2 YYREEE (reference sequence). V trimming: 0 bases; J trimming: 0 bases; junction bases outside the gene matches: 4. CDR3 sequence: CASSLGLAGGANTGELFF. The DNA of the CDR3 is TGTGCCAGCAGCTTGGGTCTAGCGGGGGGAGCGAACACCGGGGAGCTGTTTTTT.

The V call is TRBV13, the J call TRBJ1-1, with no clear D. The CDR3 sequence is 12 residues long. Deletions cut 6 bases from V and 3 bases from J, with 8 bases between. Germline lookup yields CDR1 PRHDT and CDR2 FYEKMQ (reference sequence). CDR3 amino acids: CASRGGYTEAFF. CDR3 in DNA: TGTGCCAGCAGGGGAGGGTACACTGAAGCTTTCTTT.

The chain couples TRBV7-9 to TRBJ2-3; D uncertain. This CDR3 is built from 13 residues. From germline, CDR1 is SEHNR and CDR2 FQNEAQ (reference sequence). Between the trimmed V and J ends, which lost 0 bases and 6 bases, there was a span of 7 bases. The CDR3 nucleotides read TGTGCCAGCAGCTTAGCGCCCGCGGATACGCAGTATTTT. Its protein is CASSLAPADTQYF. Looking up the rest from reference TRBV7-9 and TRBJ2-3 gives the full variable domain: DTGVSQNPRHKITKRGQNVTFRCDPISEHNRLYWYRQTLGQGPEFLTYFQNEAQLEKSRLLSDRFSAERPKGSFSTLEIQRTEQGDSAMYLCASSLAPADTQYFGPGTRLTVL.

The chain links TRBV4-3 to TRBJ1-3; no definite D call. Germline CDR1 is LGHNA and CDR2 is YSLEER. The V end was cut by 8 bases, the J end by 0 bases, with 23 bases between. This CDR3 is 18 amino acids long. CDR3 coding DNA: TGCGCCAGCCCCCCTGGCTGGCTTGAGGCGTGCTCTGGAAACACCATATATTTT. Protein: CASPPGWLEACSGNTIYF.

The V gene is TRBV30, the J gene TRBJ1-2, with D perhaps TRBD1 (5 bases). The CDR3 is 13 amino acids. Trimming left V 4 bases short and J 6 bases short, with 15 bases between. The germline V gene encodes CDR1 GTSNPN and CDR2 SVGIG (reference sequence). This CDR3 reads CAWNNGGTDGYTF. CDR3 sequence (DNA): TGTGCCTGGAACAACGGGGGGACGGATGGCTACACCTTC.

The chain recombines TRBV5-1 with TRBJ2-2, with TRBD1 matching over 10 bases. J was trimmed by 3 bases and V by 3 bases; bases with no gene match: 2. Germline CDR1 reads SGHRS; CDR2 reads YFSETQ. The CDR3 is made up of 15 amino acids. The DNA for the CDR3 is TGCGCCAGCAGCTCCGGGACAGGGGACACCGGGGAGCTGTTTTTT. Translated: CASSSGTGDTGELFF.

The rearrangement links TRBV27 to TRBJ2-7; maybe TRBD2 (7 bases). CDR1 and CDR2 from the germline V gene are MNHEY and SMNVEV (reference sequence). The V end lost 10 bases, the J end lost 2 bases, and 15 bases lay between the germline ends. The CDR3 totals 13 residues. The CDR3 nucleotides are TGTGCCACTTCGGCGGGGGCCCCCTACGAGCAGTACTTC. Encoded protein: CATSAGAPYEQYF.

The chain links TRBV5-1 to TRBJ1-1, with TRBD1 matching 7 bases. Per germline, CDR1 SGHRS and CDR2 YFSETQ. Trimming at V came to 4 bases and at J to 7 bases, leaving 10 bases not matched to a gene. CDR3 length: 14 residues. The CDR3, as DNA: TGCGCCAGCAGCCTACAATTGGGACAGTTTGAAGCTTTCTTT. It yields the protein CASSLQLGQFEAFF. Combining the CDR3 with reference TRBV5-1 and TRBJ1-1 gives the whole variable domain KAGVTQTPRYLIKTRGQQVTLSCSPISGHRSVSWYQQTPGQGLQFLFEYFSETQRNKGNFPGRFSGRQFSNSRSEMNVSTLELGDSALYLCASSLQLGQFEAFFGQGTRLTVV.

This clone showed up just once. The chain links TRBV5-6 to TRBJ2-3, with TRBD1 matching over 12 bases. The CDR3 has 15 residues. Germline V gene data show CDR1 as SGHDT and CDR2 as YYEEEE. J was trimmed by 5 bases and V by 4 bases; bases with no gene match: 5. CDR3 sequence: CASSGGDRGRDTQYF. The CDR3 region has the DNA TGTGCCAGCAGCGGCGGGGACAGGGGGCGAGATACGCAGTATTTT.

For the CDR3, the DNA is TGTGCCAGTAGTGGGGCCTTGAACACTGAAGCTTTCTTT. Amino acid sequence: CASSGALNTEAFF. V and J are TRBV19 and TRBJ1-1; a possible D gene is TRBD1 (5 bases). CDR1 LNHDA and CDR2 SQIVND come from the germline V gene (reference sequence). Trimming took 5 bases from V and 0 from J, leaving 7 bases between them. The CDR3 sequence is 13 residues long.

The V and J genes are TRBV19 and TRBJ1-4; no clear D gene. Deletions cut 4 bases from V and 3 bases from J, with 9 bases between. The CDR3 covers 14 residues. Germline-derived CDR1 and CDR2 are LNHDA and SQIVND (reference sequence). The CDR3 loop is CASSTGVSNEKLFF. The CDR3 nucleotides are TGTGCCAGTAGTACGGGAGTCTCTAATGAAAAACTGTTTTTT.

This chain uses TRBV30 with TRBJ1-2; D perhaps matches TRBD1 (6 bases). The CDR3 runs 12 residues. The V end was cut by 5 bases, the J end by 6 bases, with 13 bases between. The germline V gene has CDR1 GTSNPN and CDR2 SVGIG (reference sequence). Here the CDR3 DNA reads TGTGCCTGGGGGGGCGTGTGGAATGGCTACACCTTC. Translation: CAWGGVWNGYTF.